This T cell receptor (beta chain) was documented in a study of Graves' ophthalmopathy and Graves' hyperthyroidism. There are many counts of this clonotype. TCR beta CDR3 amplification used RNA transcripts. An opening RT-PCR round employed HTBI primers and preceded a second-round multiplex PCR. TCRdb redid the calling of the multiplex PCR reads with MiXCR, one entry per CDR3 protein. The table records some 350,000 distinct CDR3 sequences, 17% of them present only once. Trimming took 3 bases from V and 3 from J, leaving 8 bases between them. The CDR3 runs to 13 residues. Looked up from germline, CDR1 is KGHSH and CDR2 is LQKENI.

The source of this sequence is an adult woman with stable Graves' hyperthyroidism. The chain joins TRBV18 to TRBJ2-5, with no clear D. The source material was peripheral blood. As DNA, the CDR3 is TGTGCCAGCTCACCCCGACAAGAAGAGACCCAGTACTTC. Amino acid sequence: CASSPRQEETQYF.